This T cell receptor beta chain was profiled in a study of shared clonotypes between healthy human individuals. As handled by the study authors: In the immunoSEQ data, sequences were junction-only and lacked quality scores, so filtering differed. Method: immunoSEQ multiplex PCR; TCRdb's copy keeps in-frame clones and lacks some. Clone size and V and J calls were adopted from that table, with D and trimming inferred from the DNA. The sample consists of roughly 2,500,000 clones, roughly 93% of them appearing once. Negatively enriched CD4+ T cells were divided by CD45RA into naive and memory. The CDR3 has 14 amino acids. The germline V gene encodes CDR1 SGHTA and CDR2 FQGTGA. V lost 3 bases to trimming and J lost 0 bases, with 8 bases between them.

This sequence was found in a man between 18 and 35 years old in good health. Some clones in this sample may be carry-over from other donors' samples. Sequenced input: naive CD4+ T cells from PBMCs. Subset noted: CD45RA+ positively selected. The chain is built from TRBV7-3 and TRBJ1-1; D gene ambiguous. The CDR3 DNA sequence: TGTGCCAGCAGCTTTACACCTATGAACACTGAAGCTTTCTTT. Encoded protein: CASSFTPMNTEAFF. Full variable domain (remainder filled in from reference TRBV7-3 and TRBJ1-1): GAGVSQTPSNKVTEKGKYVELRCDPISGHTALYWYRQSLGQGPEFLIYFQGTGAADDSGLPNDRFFAVRPEGSVSTLKIQRTERGDSAVYLCASSFTPMNTEAFFGQGTRLTVV.